This T cell receptor (beta chain) was recorded in a study of blood T cell repertoires in COVID-19 (dated by TCRdb to the early 2020s). Concerning the study at large: Samples covering the acute and convalescent phases of COVID-19 were provided by collaborators in the United States, Italy and Spain. A freely available public database, intended as a resource for researchers studying the immune response to SARS-CoV-2, is where the repertoires were released. HLA class I and class II types, where available, came from metadata supplied by the sample provider rather than from assay-based typing. A de-identified subject ID, COVID-19 status, age in years and sex were almost always included in the sample metadata. Subjects who had been exposed to COVID-19, were actively infected with it, or had recovered from it provided the deeply sampled blood TCRbeta repertoires that made up the dataset. The material from the prospective study consisted of cDNA or gDNA derived from T cells, B-cell-depleted T cells, or PBMCs. Samples were obtained from the ongoing ImmuneRACE study (first 160 participants) and from about 1,300 subjects provided by 6 global collaborators.

The collaborating institutions used their own protocols to collect whole blood in K2EDTA tubes. Collaborator samples were shipped for TCRbeta analysis as frozen whole blood, isolated PBMCs, or DNA extracted from either sample type. V lost 5 bases and J lost 8 bases, and the count of bases not matched to a germline gene is 16. The cysteine opens and the phenylalanine closes a CDR3 of 16 amino acids. CDR3 DNA is the only sequence kept; it has 48 bases, read in frame from the first base. In the germline V gene (reference sequence), CDR1 corresponds to SGHKS and CDR2 to YYEKEE. General conclusions and limits of the study: The quantity of clinical and demographic metadata differed by source and by participant and was supplied without curation.

A note on this clone: Its antigen is not yet known. No per-base quality is available; no much larger clone lies one base away.

TCRbeta CDR3 regions were amplified from genomic DNA by means of the immunoSEQ Assay, a bias-controlled multiplex PCR. Regarding the original processing steps: The number of nucleated cells in each sample was estimated by amplification of reference gene primers within the assay. Sequence reads were collapsed and filtered to measure the absolute abundance of every unique TCRbeta CDR3 rearrangement. For each sample, productive Simpson clonality was calculated as the square root of Simpson's diversity index over productive rearrangements. In its TCRdb copy, this immuneACCESS table keeps in-frame sequences only and misses some clones. Where compared with another copy, unresolved V genes explain less than half of these, and the others have no known cause. V and J calls and clone size come straight from that table; D and trimming were deduced from the DNA. The sample yields 200,000 to 300,000 clones; just under 85% were counted once. Under 2% of the sample comes from the top ten.

Material for sequencing was peripheral blood. The chain links TRBV5-5 with TRBJ2-1, and TRBD2 matches 7 of the central bases. The sequence was obtained from a woman aged 80 or older with acute or convalescent COVID-19. The CDR3 region: CASSQTWDLAVHEQFF. The DNA reads as follows: TGTGCCAGCAGTCAGACTTGGGACCTAGCGGTACATGAGCAGTTCTTC.